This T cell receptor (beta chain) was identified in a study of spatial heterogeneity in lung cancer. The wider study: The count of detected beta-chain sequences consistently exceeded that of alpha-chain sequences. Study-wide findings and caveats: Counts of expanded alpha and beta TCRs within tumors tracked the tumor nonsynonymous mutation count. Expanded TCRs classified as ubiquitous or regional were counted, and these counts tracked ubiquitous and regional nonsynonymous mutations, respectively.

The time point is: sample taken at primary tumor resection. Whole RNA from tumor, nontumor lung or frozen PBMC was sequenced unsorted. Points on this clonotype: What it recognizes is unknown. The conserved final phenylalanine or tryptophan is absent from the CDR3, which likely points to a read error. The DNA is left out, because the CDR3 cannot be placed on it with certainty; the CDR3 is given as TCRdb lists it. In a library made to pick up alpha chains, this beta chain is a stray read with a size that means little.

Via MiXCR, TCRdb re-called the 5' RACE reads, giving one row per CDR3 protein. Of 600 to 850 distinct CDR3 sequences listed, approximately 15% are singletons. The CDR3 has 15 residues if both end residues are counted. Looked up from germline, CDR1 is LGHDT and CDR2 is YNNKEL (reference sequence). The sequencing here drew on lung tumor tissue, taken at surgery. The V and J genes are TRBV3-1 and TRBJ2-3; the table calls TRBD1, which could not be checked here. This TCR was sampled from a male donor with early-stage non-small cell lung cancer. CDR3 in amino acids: CASSQGSNTGRDPVV.